This TCR beta chain was observed in a study of Graves' ophthalmopathy and Graves' hyperthyroidism. Germline CDR1 MNHEY, CDR2 SMNVEV (reference sequence). This CDR3 spans 14 amino acids. The V and J ends lost 5 bases and 8 bases respectively, with 13 bases between them. Exclusion covered patients with other autoimmune diseases or uncontrolled infections (as well as pregnancy or lactation). Each diagnosis was determined on the basis of clinical symptoms, serum thyroxine, TRAb, thyroid ultrasound and orbital computed tomography. Fresh peripheral blood (less than 11 ml) yielded the PBMCs. RNA transcripts served as template for amplifying TCR beta CDR3 sequences. Second-round multiplex PCR came after first-round RT-PCR with HTBI primers. TCRdb passed the multiplex PCR reads through MiXCR, listing each CDR3 protein once. Among 200,000 to 250,000 distinct CDR3 sequences listed, 20% to 25% were seen once.

The rearrangement joins TRBV27 to TRBJ1-6; the D gene is possibly TRBD1 (6 bases). The sample taken for sequencing was peripheral blood. The TCR comes from a woman in her 50s with Graves' ophthalmopathy. CDR3 DNA: TGTGCCAGCAGTGTAACAGGGTTGCATTCACCCCTCCACTTT. Protein: CASSVTGLHSPLHF.